The next 21 T cell receptor beta chains were all read from a single sample in a study of molecular identifiers for immune sequencing clone quantification. TCRdb re-analysed the PCR reads in MiXCR, keeping a single row per CDR3 protein. The sample carries some 580,000 distinct CDR3 sequences, about 25% recorded once. Sequenced input: naive CD8+ T cells from blood, with Jurkat cell RNA spiked in. Described subset: FACS-sorted CD8+CD4-CCR7+CD45RA+ naive T cells. The source of these receptors is a human donor in good health. Some libraries in this study had Jurkat cell RNA spiked in.

Details on this clonotype: At one end the junction does not follow the germline gene, possibly because of a read error. The chain uses TRBV29-1 and TRBJ2-7; TRBD1 aligns across 7 bases. The CDR3 contains 13 residues. Germline assignment: CDR1 SQVTM and CDR2 ANQGSEA. The chain's CDR3 is CSVMDRKPYEQHF. CDR3 coding DNA: TGCAGCGTCATGGACAGGAAACCCTACGAGCAGCACTTC.

The chain recombines TRBV12-3 or TRBV12-4 with TRBJ2-2, with no clear D. Between the trimmed V and J ends, which lost 3 bases and 5 bases, there was a span of 13 bases. This CDR3 has 15 amino acids. For the CDR3, the DNA is TGTGCCAGCAGTTTTTTACTAATGGAAACCGGGGAGCTGTTTTTT. Its translation: CASSFLLMETGELFF.

On this clonotype itself: The junction departs from germline at one end; a sequencing error may be responsible. V is TRBV7-9 and J is TRBJ2-7; possibly TRBD1 for D (6 bases). Germline V gene data show CDR1 as SEHNR and CDR2 as FQNEAQ (reference sequence). The CDR3 runs 17 residues. CDR3 sequence (DNA): TGTGCCAGCAACTTACCCGTCGTGGGGGACATCTCCTACGAGCAGTACTTC. This codes for CASNLPVVGDISYEQYF.

Regarding this clonotype: This may be a read error: a much more frequent sequence differs by one nucleotide. The genes are TRBV7-9 and TRBJ1-6; tentatively, D is TRBD1 (5 bases). The CDR3 sequence is 16 residues long. The V gene's germline CDR1 is SEHNR and CDR2 FQNEAQ (reference sequence). The CDR3: CASSLSRGGEDSPPHF. Written as DNA, the CDR3 is TGTGCCAGCAGCTTATCCCGTGGGGGAGAAGATTCACCCCCCCACTTT.

The chain employs TRBV5-1 and TRBJ2-3; no clear D gene. V was trimmed by 0 bases and J by 15 bases, leaving 23 bases between them. The CDR3 runs 15 residues. CDR1 and CDR2 from the germline V gene are SGHRS and YFSETQ. The CDR3 reads CASSLGTPTTHTHYF. CDR3 DNA sequence: TGCGCCAGCAGCTTGGGCACGCCTACCACACATACCCACTATTTT.

This clonotype was found a few times. The chain is built from TRBV7-9 and TRBJ2-3; possibly TRBD2 for D (5 bases). This CDR3 contains 18 residues. V lost 5 bases to trimming and J lost 5 bases, with 26 bases between them. Germline values: CDR1 SEHNR, CDR2 FQNEAQ (reference sequence). CDR3: CASSLSFVSSRVIDTQYF. In DNA form, the CDR3 reads TGTGCCAGCAGCCTTTCTTTTGTCTCTAGCCGGGTGATAGATACGCAGTATTTT. The full variable domain, with the rest looked up from reference TRBV7-9 and TRBJ2-3, is DTGVSQNPRHKITKRGQNVTFRCDPISEHNRLYWYRQTLGQGPEFLTYFQNEAQLEKSRLLSDRFSAERPKGSFSTLEIQRTEQGDSAMYLCASSLSFVSSRVIDTQYFGPGTRLTVL.

In its sample, this clonotype was seen many times. The chain combines TRBV19 with TRBJ1-5; D gene ambiguous. The CDR3 runs to 16 residues. V was pared by 0 bases and J by 4 bases, with 13 bases between. CDR1 and CDR2 from the germline V gene are LNHDA and SQIVND (reference sequence). CDR3 coding DNA: TGTGCCAGTAGTATAGATAGGGCGGCGGGAAATCAGCCCCAGCATTTT. It translates to CASSIDRAAGNQPQHF.

The rearrangement links TRBV3-2 to TRBJ2-7; the table's D call, TRBD2, has no DNA check behind it. TRBV3-2 is an annotated pseudogene. This CDR3 contains 15 residues. The CDR3 bases are TGTGCCAGGAGCCCGAGACTAGCGGGAGAGTACGAGCAGTACTTC. Protein sequence: CARSPRLAGEYEQYF.

J is TRBJ2-7 and V is TRBV20-1, with 7 bases identical to TRBD2. This CDR3 is built from 15 residues. V shed 5 bases, J shed 0 bases, and the junction held 10 bases outside the gene matches. From germline, CDR1 is DFQATT and CDR2 SNEGSKA (reference sequence). CDR3 sequence (DNA): TGCAGTGCTCGGGAAGTGGGGAGGGCCTCCTACGAGCAGTACTTC. The encoded protein is CSAREVGRASYEQYF.

This clonotype was picked up a small number of times. The CDR3 reads CAWSKAVNYGYTF. In DNA, the CDR3 is TGTGCCTGGAGTAAGGCGGTTAACTATGGCTACACCTTC. The rearrangement links TRBV30 to TRBJ1-2; D unclear. The V gene's germline CDR1 is GTSNPN and CDR2 SVGIG (reference sequence). The length of the CDR3 is 13 residues. V lost 2 bases and J lost 1, with 8 bases in between.

This clonotype was found a few times. The chain combines TRBV19 with TRBJ2-3; D is possibly TRBD1 or TRBD2 (5 bases each). Per the germline V gene, CDR1 is LNHDA and CDR2 is SQIVND (reference sequence). With 3 bases removed from V and 2 bases from J, the gap between germline ends came to 12 bases. The CDR3 totals 15 residues. DNA for the CDR3: TGTGCCAGTAGTATGGCAGGGACCAACACAGATACGCAGTATTTT. It translates to CASSMAGTNTDTQYF.

This clonotype was detected many times. The chain links TRBV19 to TRBJ1-5; D is unresolved. Trimming removed 1 base at V and 1 base at J, with 8 bases between. Germline V gene lookup returns CDR1 LNHDA and CDR2 SQIVND (reference sequence). The CDR3 consists of 15 residues. CDR3 nucleotides: TGTGCCAGTAGTATAGGTGGAAGGAGCAATCAGCCCCAGCATTTT. Protein sequence: CASSIGGRSNQPQHF.

The chain links TRBV6-5 to TRBJ2-7, with 8 bases lining up with TRBD2. The CDR3 is 14 residues long. Trimming took 4 bases from V and 0 from J; bases not matched to a gene: 2. Germline V CDR1 and CDR2: MNHEY, SVGAGI. This CDR3 reads CASSLLADSYEQYF. The CDR3 coding sequence is TGTGCCAGCAGTTTACTAGCGGACTCCTACGAGCAGTACTTC.

This clonotype was detected ten times or more. This chain links TRBV13 with TRBJ2-7, with 9 bases fitting TRBD1. Germline V gene lookup returns CDR1 PRHDT and CDR2 FYEKMQ (reference sequence). There are 15 residues in the CDR3. The V gene end was trimmed by 5 bases and the J gene end by 4 bases; junction bases not matched to a gene: 9. The CDR3 reads CASSDATGGWYEQYF. Written as DNA, the CDR3 is TGTGCCAGCAGCGATGCCACAGGGGGCTGGTACGAGCAGTACTTC.

Notes on this clonotype: It may be a read error: a sequence one base away is much more abundant. The V gene is TRBV11-2, the J gene TRBJ1-5; D gene ambiguous. This CDR3 has 16 amino acids. The ends were cut back, 5 bases at V and 2 bases at J, with 16 bases in the middle. CDR1 SGHAT and CDR2 FQNNGV come from the germline V gene. The CDR3 region is CASSPEVVPGNQPQHF. The CDR3 DNA sequence: TGTGCCAGCAGCCCCGAAGTGGTCCCGGGCAATCAGCCCCAGCATTTT.

About this clonotype: A much larger clone is a single base away; this may be a read error. The chain carries TRBV2 and TRBJ2-4; a weak D match, TRBD1 (6 bases). The CDR3 spans 16 residues. The V gene's germline CDR1 is SNHLY and CDR2 FYNNEI. Trimming cost V 7 bases and J 2 bases, with 18 bases left between them. The CDR3 sequence: CASTILDSQPKNIQYF. The CDR3, as DNA: TGTGCCAGCACCATCCTGGACAGCCAGCCCAAAAACATTCAGTACTTC. The variable domain in full, with the rest retrieved from reference TRBV2 and TRBJ2-4, is EPEVTQTPSHQVTQMGQEVILRCVPISNHLYFYWYRQILGQKVEFLVSFYNNEISEKSEIFDDQFSVERPDGSNFTLKIRSTKLEDSAMYFCASTILDSQPKNIQYFGAGTRLSVL.

The rearrangement joins TRBV5-1 to TRBJ2-7; weak D call: TRBD1 (6 bases). Germline V gene sequence: CDR1 SGHRS, CDR2 YFSETQ. V was cut by 4 bases and J by 0 bases, with 14 bases left in between. The CDR3 extends over 15 amino acids. CDR3 sequence reads: CASSAGAGYSYEQYF. CDR3 coding DNA: TGCGCCAGCAGCGCAGGGGCCGGGTACTCCTACGAGCAGTACTTC. Filled out from reference TRBV5-1 and TRBJ2-7, the complete variable domain reads KAGVTQTPRYLIKTRGQQVTLSCSPISGHRSVSWYQQTPGQGLQFLFEYFSETQRNKGNFPGRFSGRQFSNSRSEMNVSTLELGDSALYLCASSAGAGYSYEQYFGPGTRLTVT.

This clonotype was seen repeatedly, ten times or more. The chain links TRBV28 to TRBJ2-1; the D gene is possibly TRBD2 (5 bases). This CDR3 comprises 14 residues. Trimming left V 3 bases short and J 3 bases short, with 9 bases between. Germline V gives CDR1 MDHEN, CDR2 SYDVKM. The DNA of the CDR3 is TGTGCCAGCAGTTTTCGGGGTTTCTACAATGAGCAGTTCTTC. Amino acid sequence: CASSFRGFYNEQFF.

The chain employs TRBV2 and TRBJ1-3, with 11 bases matching TRBD1. The junction had 6 bases not matched to a gene; V was cut back by 3 bases and J by 2 bases. The CDR3 runs to 17 residues. In germline, CDR1 is SNHLY, CDR2 FYNNEI. CDR3 DNA: TGTGCCAGCAGTGATTTGAGGACAGGGGGCACTGGAAACACCATATATTTT. This codes for CASSDLRTGGTGNTIYF. Filled out from reference TRBV2 and TRBJ1-3, the complete variable domain reads EPEVTQTPSHQVTQMGQEVILRCVPISNHLYFYWYRQILGQKVEFLVSFYNNEISEKSEIFDDQFSVERPDGSNFTLKIRSTKLEDSAMYFCASSDLRTGGTGNTIYFGEGSWLTVV.

To note about this clonotype: At one of its ends the junction is not consistent with the germline gene, which may arise from a read error. This chain uses TRBV2 with TRBJ2-1, with D unclear. The V gene's germline CDR1 is SNHLY and CDR2 FYNNEI. The CDR3 totals 17 residues. This CDR3 reads CAGSEPARRKTYNEQFF. The CDR3 coding sequence is TGTGCCGGCAGTGAACCCGCCAGAAGAAAAACCTACAATGAGCAGTTCTTC.

This clonotype was recorded many times. The chain links TRBV24-1 to TRBJ2-7; weak D call: TRBD1 (6 bases). Trimming removed 7 bases at V and 0 bases at J, with 15 bases between. This CDR3 is 15 amino acids long. Germline-derived CDR1 and CDR2 are KGHDR and SFDVKD. The CDR3 DNA is TGTGCCACCAGCAAGCCGAAGACAGGCTCCTACGAGCAGTACTTC. Its protein is CATSKPKTGSYEQYF.